The 8 T cell receptor beta chains in this list originate from one sample, sequenced in a study of siplizumab effects on memory and regulatory T cells (dated 2019 in TCRdb). Libraries came from the immunoSEQ multiplex PCR assay. TCRdb retrieved this table from immuneACCESS and kept in-frame rearrangements only. Not all clones are present; in checked studies, unresolved V genes account for under half, and no reason is known for the remainder. Here the sample has roughly 100,000 clones; 90% to 95% occur a single time. Around 0.32% of the sample rests with the top ten. Input material: CD4+ T cells sorted from blood. The origin of the receptors is a human donor in good health.

V is TRBV5-1 and J is TRBJ2-1; D is perhaps TRBD2 (6 bases). CDR3 length: 14 amino acids. Germline V gene lookup returns CDR1 SGHRS and CDR2 YFSETQ. Trimming shortened V by 4 bases and J by 10 bases, and 18 bases separated the two germline ends. The CDR3 reads CASSPYWEAGEQFF. Here the CDR3 DNA reads TGCGCCAGCAGCCCGTACTGGGAGGCCGGAGAGCAGTTCTTC.

This chain joins TRBV12-5 and TRBJ1-5; a weak D match, TRBD1 (6 bases). The CDR3 has 14 amino acids. The germline gives CDR1 LGHNT, CDR2 FRNRAP. With 6 bases removed from V and 7 bases from J, the gap between germline ends came to 16 bases. The CDR3 DNA sequence: TGTGCTAGTGGCCCGGGGGGGGCTGGCCAGCCCCAGCATTTT. Translated, it gives CASGPGGAGQPQHF.

V gene TRBV10-3 combines with J gene TRBJ2-7; 10 nucleotides line up with TRBD1. Germline values: CDR1 ENHRY, CDR2 SYGVKD. The CDR3 length is 14 residues. Trimming at V came to 9 bases and at J to 6 bases, leaving 11 bases not matched to a gene. This CDR3 reads CAIRQGASSGEQYF. The CDR3 coding sequence is TGTGCCATTAGACAGGGGGCATCTTCCGGCGAGCAGTACTTC.

This rearrangement joins TRBV30 to TRBJ2-7, with D hard to call. The CDR3 has 11 amino acids. CDR1 and CDR2 (germline): GTSNPN, SVGIG (reference sequence). V was trimmed by 1 base and J by 2 bases, leaving 3 bases between them. As DNA, the CDR3 is TGTGCCTGGAGTGACCCCTACGAGCAGTACTTC. It yields the protein CAWSDPYEQYF.

V usage is TRBV7-3 and J usage is TRBJ2-6; either TRBD1 or TRBD2 may supply D (5 bases each). Trimming cost V 4 bases and J 4 bases, with 14 bases left between them. Per germline, CDR1 SGHTA and CDR2 FQGTGA. The length of the CDR3 is 16 residues. The chain's CDR3 is CASSSPRGAGANVLTF. CDR3 sequence (DNA): TGTGCCAGCAGCTCCCCCAGAGGGGCCGGGGCCAACGTCCTGACTTTC.

This rearrangement joins TRBV5-4 to TRBJ2-7; a possible D gene is TRBD1 (6 bases). The CDR3 extends over 15 amino acids. CDR1 SGHNT and CDR2 YYREEE come from the germline V gene (reference sequence). V lost 3 bases and J lost 0, with 13 bases in between. The CDR3 coding sequence is TGTGCCAGCAGCTATGGGACAAGAAGCTCCTACGAGCAGTACTTC. Translating it yields CASSYGTRSSYEQYF.

The genes are TRBV5-8 and TRBJ2-3, with 11 bases fitting TRBD2. Trimming at V came to 0 bases and at J to 10 bases, leaving 10 bases not matched to a gene. The V gene's germline CDR1 is SGHTS and CDR2 YDEGEE. The CDR3 covers 16 residues. The CDR3 coding sequence is TGTGCCAGCAGCTTGGCCCCGGGACTAGCGGACCTTTCGCAGTATTTT. The encoded protein is CASSLAPGLADLSQYF. Filled out from reference TRBV5-8 and TRBJ2-3, the complete variable domain reads EAGVTQSPTHLIKTRGQQATLRCSPISGHTSVYWYQQALGLGLQFLLWYDEGEERNRGNFPPRFSGRQFPNYSSELNVNALELEDSALYLCASSLAPGLADLSQYFGPGTRLTVL.

The chain carries TRBV6-5 and TRBJ2-1; D is unclear. The germline V and J ends were trimmed by 6 bases and 0 bases, with 12 bases remaining between them. There are 15 residues in the CDR3. Germline V gene sequence: CDR1 MNHEY, CDR2 SVGAGI. The DNA for the CDR3 is TGTGCCAGCAGCCAAGCCCCTATCTCCTACAATGAGCAGTTCTTC. It specifies CASSQAPISYNEQFF.